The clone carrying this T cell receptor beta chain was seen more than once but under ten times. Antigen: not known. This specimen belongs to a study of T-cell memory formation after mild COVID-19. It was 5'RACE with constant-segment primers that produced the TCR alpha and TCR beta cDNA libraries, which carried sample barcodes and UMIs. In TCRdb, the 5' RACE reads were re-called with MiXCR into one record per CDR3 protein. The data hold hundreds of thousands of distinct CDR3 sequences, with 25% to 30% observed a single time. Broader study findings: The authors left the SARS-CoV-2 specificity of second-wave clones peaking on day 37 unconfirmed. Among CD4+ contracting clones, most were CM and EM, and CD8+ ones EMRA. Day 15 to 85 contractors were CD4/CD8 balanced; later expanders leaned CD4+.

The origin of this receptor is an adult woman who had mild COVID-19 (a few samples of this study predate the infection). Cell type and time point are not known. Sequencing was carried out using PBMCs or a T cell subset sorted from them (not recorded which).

The CDR3 is CASSPGGVSQYF. For the CDR3, the DNA is TGTGCCAGCAGCCCAGGGGGCGTCTCGCAGTATTTT. This sequence joins TRBV4-2 and TRBJ2-3; 8 nucleotides line up with TRBD1. Unmatched junction bases numbered 4, after V lost 4 bases and J lost 10 bases. The germline V gene encodes CDR1 LGHNA and CDR2 YNFKEQ. The CDR3 length is 12 residues.